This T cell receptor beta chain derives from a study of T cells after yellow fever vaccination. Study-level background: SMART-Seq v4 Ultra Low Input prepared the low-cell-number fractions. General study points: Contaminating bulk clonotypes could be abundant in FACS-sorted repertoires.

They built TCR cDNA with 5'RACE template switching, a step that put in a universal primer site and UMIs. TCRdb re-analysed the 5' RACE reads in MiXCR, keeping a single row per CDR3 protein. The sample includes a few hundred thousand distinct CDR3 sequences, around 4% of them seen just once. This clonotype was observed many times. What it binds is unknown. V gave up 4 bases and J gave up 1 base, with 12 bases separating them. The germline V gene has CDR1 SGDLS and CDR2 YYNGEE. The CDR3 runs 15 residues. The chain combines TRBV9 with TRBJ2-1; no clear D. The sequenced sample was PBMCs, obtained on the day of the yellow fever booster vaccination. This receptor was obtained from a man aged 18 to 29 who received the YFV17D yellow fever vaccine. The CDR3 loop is CASSPYDGSYNEQFF. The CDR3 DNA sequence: TGTGCCAGCAGCCCATATGATGGTTCCTACAATGAGCAGTTCTTC.